The next 15 T cell receptor beta chains were all read from a single sample in a study of regulatory T cells in long-lasting Graves disease. Specified time point: persistent/refractory GD, antithyroid drugs over 5 years with positive TRAb. Making the TCR library involved RNA that had been extracted from PBMCs. CDR3 regions were amplified by Arm-PCR using iRepertoire HTBI primers to build TCR beta libraries. From the multiplex PCR reads, TCRdb called clonotypes with MiXCR, one entry per CDR3 protein. The sample lists about 660,000 distinct CDR3 sequences, around 30% occurring once. This material consisted of peripheral blood mononuclear cells (PBMCs), taken when the disease was refractory, from a patient treated with antithyroid drugs. These receptors came from a female donor with Graves disease.

This clonotype was seen more than once but under ten times. This rearrangement joins TRBV20-1 to TRBJ1-1; a weak D match, TRBD1 (6 bases). V lost 5 bases to trimming and J lost 2 bases, with 18 bases between them. Germline loops: CDR1 DFQATT, CDR2 SNEGSKA (reference sequence). This CDR3 contains 15 residues. The CDR3: CSARKTGTTNTEAFF. The DNA of the CDR3 is TGCAGTGCTCGGAAAACCGGGACAACAAACACTGAAGCTTTCTTT.

The table lists this clonotype with many counts. V and J are TRBV2 and TRBJ1-1, with D maybe TRBD1 (5 bases). The germline gives CDR1 SNHLY, CDR2 FYNNEI. This CDR3 contains 12 residues. V lost 6 bases and J lost 5, with 10 bases in between. The DNA for the CDR3 is TGTGCCAGCAGGCAGGGTGGTACTGAAGCTTTCTTT. Translating it yields CASRQGGTEAFF.

The rearrangement uses TRBV6-2 or TRBV6-3 and TRBJ1-5; TRBD1 matches 9 bases. Losses at the gene ends were 5 bases for V and 0 bases for J; bases not matched to a gene: 11. The CDR3 is 18 amino acids. Germline values: CDR1 MNHEY, CDR2 SVGEGT. The CDR3 bases are TGTGCCAGCAGTCTCCGGGACAGGGAGGGGTTTAGCAATCAGCCCCAGCATTTT. Protein sequence: CASSLRDREGFSNQPQHF.

The chain links TRBV4-1 to TRBJ2-5, with 7 nucleotides matching TRBD2. Unmatched junction bases numbered 1, after V lost 1 base and J lost 2 bases. Germline V gene sequence: CDR1 MGHRA, CDR2 YSYEKL. There are 14 residues in the CDR3. CDR3 sequence: CASSQGGGQETQYF. The CDR3 DNA reads as TGCGCCAGCAGCCAAGGGGGGGGACAAGAGACCCAGTACTTC.

This clonotype was seen only a few times. The CDR3 region is CASRGTEHLYNEQFF. The CDR3 DNA sequence: TGTGCCAGCAGGGGAACGGAGCACCTCTACAATGAGCAGTTCTTC. V gene TRBV2 combines with J gene TRBJ2-1; no clear D gene. Trimming shortened V by 6 bases and J by 3 bases, and 15 bases separated the two germline ends. Germline V gene sequence: CDR1 SNHLY, CDR2 FYNNEI. This CDR3 spans 15 amino acids.

This clonotype showed up just once. The chain joins TRBV15 to TRBJ1-1; D is possibly TRBD1 (6 bases). The germline gives CDR1 LNHNV, CDR2 YYDKDF (reference sequence). This CDR3 has 14 amino acids. The V gene lost 5 bases and the J gene lost 4 bases, with 14 bases spanning the gap. The CDR3 DNA follows: TGTGCCACCAGCGGAGCGAGGGGGGGCACTGAAGCTTTCTTT. Translating it yields CATSGARGGTEAFF. The whole variable domain, filled in from reference TRBV15 and TRBJ1-1, reads DAMVIQNPRYQVTQFGKPVTLSCSQTLNHNVMYWYQQKSSQAPKLLFHYYDKDFNNEADTPDNFQSRRPNTSFCFLDIRSPGLGDTAMYLCATSGARGGTEAFFGQGTRLTVV.

This chain connects TRBV20-1 to TRBJ2-5; 7 nucleotides line up with TRBD2. The CDR3 covers 13 residues. Germline trimming cut 3 bases from V and 4 bases from J; bases unmatched to any gene: 5. Germline CDR1 and CDR2: DFQATT and SNEGSKA (reference sequence). As DNA, the CDR3 is TGCAGTGCTAGGGCGGGCGGGAGAGAGACCCAGTACTTC. The encoded protein is CSARAGGRETQYF.

This clonotype showed up many times. The rearrangement joins TRBV12-3 or TRBV12-4 to TRBJ2-7; maybe TRBD2 (6 bases). The CDR3 covers 14 residues. V was cut by 8 bases and J by 7 bases, with 21 bases left in between. The CDR3 DNA reads as TGTGCCAGCTGCTTAGCGGCGGGCTGGGGTGAGCAGTACTTC. Protein: CASCLAAGWGEQYF.

The CDR3 sequence is CASSFGTERSYEQYF. CDR3 bases: TGCGCCAGCAGCTTTGGGACAGAGCGCTCCTACGAGCAGTACTTC. J is TRBJ2-7 and V is TRBV5-1; 7 bases agree with TRBD1. J was trimmed by 0 bases and V by 2 bases; bases with no gene match: 5. In germline, CDR1 is SGHRS, CDR2 YFSETQ. This CDR3 has 15 residues.

This clonotype was recorded many times. The chain has TRBV28 and TRBJ1-6, with D maybe TRBD1 (5 bases). Germline loops: CDR1 MDHEN, CDR2 SYDVKM. The CDR3 totals 14 residues. Deletions cut 6 bases from V and 7 bases from J, with 13 bases between. The CDR3 protein is CASRNRQGNSPLHF. The CDR3 nucleotides read TGTGCCAGCAGGAACAGGCAGGGCAATTCACCCCTCCACTTT.

As for this clonotype: A much larger clone lies one base from this, so it may be a read error. The V and J genes are TRBV6-1 and TRBJ1-1, with no clear D. There are 17 residues in the CDR3. Germline CDR1 is MNHNS and CDR2 is SASEGT. In DNA, the CDR3 is TGTGCCAGCAGCGCCTGGGCAGGTTGGTCGGTGAACACTGAAGCTTCCTTT. This encodes CASSAWAGWSVNTEASF.

This clonotype has only a few counts. The CDR3 bases are TGCAGTGCTAGACGGGACAGGGCTATCTCCTACGAGCAGTACTTC. Its protein product is CSARRDRAISYEQYF. This chain uses TRBV20-1 with TRBJ2-7; 9 nucleotides agree with TRBD1. The CDR3 spans 15 residues. Looked up from germline, CDR1 is DFQATT and CDR2 is SNEGSKA (reference sequence). V lost 2 bases and J lost 0; bases outside the gene matches: 5.

This chain connects TRBV25-1 to TRBJ1-2; D gene unclear. V gave up 3 bases and J gave up 4 bases, with 6 bases separating them. This CDR3 has 12 residues. Germline V lookup: CDR1 MGHDK, CDR2 SYGVNS. The DNA for the CDR3 is TGTGCCAGCAGTGACAGTCCCTATGGCTACACCTTC. Encoded protein: CASSDSPYGYTF.

This clonotype has just a few counts. The chain is built from TRBV11-2 and TRBJ2-5, with 7 nucleotides matching TRBD1. V shed 5 bases and J 2 bases; nucleotides not matched to a gene: 14. This CDR3 is built from 17 residues. CDR1 and CDR2 (germline): SGHAT, FQNNGV. As DNA, the CDR3 is TGTGCCAGCAGCAGGGGGCCCCCACAGGGACGGCAAGAGACCCAGTACTTC. As protein: CASSRGPPQGRQETQYF.

This clonotype was picked up many times. V and J are TRBV6-1 and TRBJ2-2; 7 nucleotides match TRBD1. Germline V gene sequence: CDR1 MNHNS, CDR2 SASEGT. The CDR3 runs to 15 residues. V lost 4 bases to trimming and J lost 3 bases; unmatched junction nucleotides: 5. CDR3 in amino acids: CASSVRDSYTGELFF. CDR3 nucleotide sequence: TGTGCCAGCAGTGTCCGGGACAGTTACACCGGGGAGCTGTTTTTT.